One TCR beta chain is described in this entry. No antigen is known for it. The record originates from a study of cytomegalovirus exposure and HLA in healthy donors. The study, taken as a whole, reports: Accurate HLA-A and HLA-B prediction from TCR beta sequences was reported for most subjects.

The study ran its PCR with 60 Vbeta and 13 Jbeta primers. Using immunoSEQ multiplex PCR, the repertoire was profiled, and TCRdb retains in-frame clones only, with some absent. The data contain approximately 150,000 clones, 80% of them singletons. In germline, CDR1 is MNHNS, CDR2 SASEGT. This CDR3 is built from 13 residues. V lost 2 bases and J 4 bases, leaving 8 bases between the germline ends. The source of this sequence is a man younger than 40 in good health and CMV-seropositive. The rearrangement links TRBV6-1 to TRBJ1-2; D ambiguous. The sample was PBMCs. The CDR3 spells CASSELGIYGYTF. CDR3 sequence (DNA): TGTGCCAGCAGTGAATTGGGCATCTATGGCTACACCTTC.